This entry features one T cell receptor (beta chain) sequence. The antigen remains undetermined. These data come from a study of CD8+ T cells in alopecia areata. Looking at the study overall: Treated patients were given 5 to 10 mg oral tofacitinib twice daily.

Findings of the study overall: In scalp samples, resident alphabeta T cells of normal skin are also sequenced. Expanded CD8+ clones among the top 100, as well as scalp clonality, were significantly decreased by tofacitinib.

The treatment was: oral pan-JAK inhibitor, 5-10 mg twice daily. Alopecia areata patients gave lesional scalp punch biopsies and peripheral blood samples. The CDR3 has 14 residues. The V segment lost 1 base and the J segment 2 bases; nucleotides outside the gene matches: 0. Germline lookup yields CDR1 SEHNR and CDR2 FQNEAQ (reference sequence). Extraction of RNA preceded its reverse transcription into cDNA, which served as the sequencing template. Sequencing was performed with immunoSEQ multiplex PCR; in TCRdb, only in-frame clones are kept and a portion is missing. This repertoire shows more than 90,000 clones, about 54% found once; its top ten account for almost 30%.

The sequencing used CD8+ T cells sorted from blood, collected at week 4, from a patient treated with tofacitinib. This clonotype originated in a human donor with alopecia areata. The rearrangement uses TRBV7-9 and TRBJ2-5; the match to TRBD1 covers 8 bases. The CDR3 sequence: CASSLGDRQETQYF. CDR3 DNA sequence: TGTGCCAGCAGCTTAGGGGACAGGCAAGAGACCCAGTACTTC.